This record covers a single TCR beta chain. This clonotype was detected ten times or more. Its recognized antigen is unknown. No much larger clone exists at a distance of one base, and base qualities are not known. The sample's time point label, decoded: patch test 1, 2 weeks after DPC sensitization. The treatment or condition label on this specimen signifies: therapeutic diphenylcyclopropenone sensitization with weekly scalp DPC. At each patch-test visit, blood was drawn before the patch test was applied. Patients were eligible if aged 18 to 70, diagnosed with alopecia and judged suitable for DPC therapy, and pregnant patients were excluded. Total RNA was isolated from unfractionated whole blood collected in Tempus Blood RNA tubes. As encoded in the germline V gene, CDR1 is LGHNA while CDR2 is YNFKEQ. V is shortened by 1 base, J by 4 bases, and the region joining them spans 16 bases. CDR3 length: 16 amino acids, cysteine to phenylalanine. The sequence is cut down to CDR3 DNA, 48 bases in frame from base 1.

These data are taken from a study of human T cells and chemical hapten exposure (dated by TCRdb to 2020 to 2023). As for the study more broadly: For sensitization, 2% DPC in acetone was applied to a 2 cm by 2 cm area of upper inner arm skin. Patients additionally received weekly therapeutic DPC doses to the scalp throughout the roughly 24-week study period. Patch testing was performed on the upper back with Finn chambers containing 0.01% DPC, and the patch tests were scored after 6 days according to International Contact Dermatitis Research Group standards. The mostly female patient cohort included alopecia areata with under or over 50% scalp involvement, alopecia totalis and alopecia universalis. Libraries were combined into a pool for sequencing, and differences in TCR yield between samples came mainly from small differences in library volumes within the pool. In alopecia patients, the study followed how the peripheral blood TCR repertoire changed in vivo over primary and secondary sensitization to diphenylcyclopropenone (DPC), a hapten. Blood samples were taken from patients before sensitization (week 0) and then at 2, 6 and about 24 weeks after DPC sensitization. For TCR sequencing, blood came from 25 to 35 alopecia patients at anywhere from one to four time points (pre-sensitization, 2, 6 and 24 weeks).

Libraries came from RACE. Sequencing took place on a NextSeq 500. During library preparation, unique molecular identifiers were attached to individual cDNA molecules so that TCRs could be counted quantitatively and reproducibly. From each blood RNA sample, both TCR alpha and TCR beta chains were sequenced. The paper's data handling went like this. The median number of TCRs per sample was around 96,000, ranging from about 23,224 to 750,000. The Decombinator software suite was used to annotate V, J and CDR3 in the TCR reads. For PS versus PT1 abundance plots, all samples were subsampled to the same number of TCRs (28,000). Expanded TCRs were defined as absent before sensitization and observed at least eight times at the 2-week time point. TCRdb passed the public sequencing reads through fastp at Q25 and MiXCR, retaining productive beta sequences. Merged by CDR3 protein, the rows form single entries marked with the most common genes and DNA. TCRdb's processing, not the study's, gives the V and J calls here. The sample yields tens of thousands of distinct CDR3 sequences; about 10% were counted once. The ten largest make up approximately 4.4% of the sample.

Beyond this particular receptor, the publication reports: The number of PT1 expanded TCRs positively correlated with patch test score, significant at thresholds 8, 16 and 32 but not 4. All patients had alopecia, a presumed autoimmune disease, so their immune response might differ from that of healthy individuals. DPC sensitization did not change the number of TCRs with a frequency above 1 in 1000, and there was no evidence of changes in global repertoire structure. After repeated subsampling, the strength of the expansion versus patch-test correlation and the threshold at which it became significant changed. Expanded TCRs formed significantly more large CDR3 similarity clusters than pre-sensitization or healthy control sets, consistent with antigen-driven responses.

The sequence derives from a woman aged 45-59 years with alopecia areata. Some clones in this sample may be carry-over from other donors' samples. The V and J segments used are TRBV4-2 and TRBJ1-2, with TRBD1 as a weak D call on 6 bases. The sample consisted of whole blood, taken in connection with sensitization to the hapten diphenylcyclopropenone (DPC). The DNA reads TGTGCCAGCAGCCAAGGCTACGACGGACAGCTCTATGGCTACACCTTC. This encodes CASSQGYDGQLYGYTF.